The rows below give T cell receptor beta chains drawn from one sample of a study of blood T cell repertoires in COVID-19. The assay was immunoSEQ multiplex PCR, and TCRdb's table has in-frame clones only and misses some. The data contain approximately 70,000 clones, approximately 80% of them singletons. Input material: peripheral blood. The receptors stem from a man older than 75 with active or convalescent COVID-19. The CDR3 runs from the conserved cysteine through the conserved F or W. D genes are given only for firm matches. The listing skips clone size in some rows; elsewhere it reads once, few, many or a size class.

D gene: -; clone size: -; V gene: TRBV20-1; J gene: TRBJ2-5; CDR3 protein: CSARSGETQYF; CDR3 DNA: TGCAGTGCTAGATCGGGAGAGACCCAGTACTTC
D gene: -; clone size: -; V gene: TRBV3-1/TRBV3-2; J gene: TRBJ2-1; CDR3 protein: CASSQDRLADYNEQFF; CDR3 DNA: TGTGCCAGCAGCCAAGACCGGCTCGCGGACTACAATGAGCAGTTCTTC
D gene: TRBD1; clone size: -; V gene: TRBV28; J gene: TRBJ2-6; CDR3 protein: CASSYWEQGARVPGANVLTF; CDR3 DNA: TGTGCCAGCAGTTATTGGGAACAGGGGGCGCGAGTCCCTGGGGCCAACGTCCTGACTTTC
D gene: TRBD1; clone size: -; V gene: TRBV5-1; J gene: TRBJ2-5; CDR3 protein: CASSETGGGETQYF; CDR3 DNA: TGCGCCAGCAGCGAGACAGGGGGAGGAGAGACCCAGTACTTC
D gene: TRBD1; clone size: -; V gene: TRBV6-5; J gene: TRBJ2-5; CDR3 protein: CANHPWTGGERTQYF; CDR3 DNA: TGTGCCAACCATCCCTGGACAGGGGGTGAGCGGACCCAGTACTTC
D gene: -; clone size: -; V gene: TRBV4-3; J gene: TRBJ2-7; CDR3 protein: CASSQDRLYYEQYF; CDR3 DNA: TGCGCCAGCAGCCAAGATAGACTGTACTACGAGCAGTACTTC
D gene: -; clone size: -; V gene: TRBV3-1/TRBV3-2; J gene: TRBJ1-5; CDR3 protein: CASSQDSRGHQPQHF; CDR3 DNA: TGTGCCAGCAGCCAAGATTCACGGGGTCATCAGCCCCAGCATTTT
D gene: -; clone size: -; V gene: TRBV5-1; J gene: TRBJ2-6; CDR3 protein: CASSFRHDYLPGANVLTF; CDR3 DNA: TGCGCCAGCAGCTTTCGACACGATTATTTACCTGGGGCCAACGTCCTGACTTTC
D gene: -; clone size: once; V gene: TRBV11-2; J gene: TRBJ2-1; CDR3 protein: CASSPWTYEQFF; CDR3 DNA: TGTGCCAGCAGCCCCTGGACATATGAGCAGTTCTTC
D gene: TRBD2; clone size: once; V gene: TRBV9; J gene: TRBJ2-1; CDR3 protein: CASSVASGRLEQFF; CDR3 DNA: TGTGCCAGCAGCGTAGCCAGCGGGAGGCTTGAGCAGTTCTTC
D gene: TRBD1; clone size: -; V gene: TRBV7-2; J gene: TRBJ1-2; CDR3 protein: CASSLQQGQGYTF; CDR3 DNA: TGTGCCAGCAGTTTACAACAGGGGCAGGGCTACACCTTC
D gene: TRBD1; clone size: -; V gene: TRBV5-5; J gene: TRBJ2-7; CDR3 protein: CASSLRTGATIEQYF; CDR3 DNA: TGTGCCAGCAGTCTACGGACAGGGGCGACCATCGAGCAGTACTTC
D gene: -; clone size: once; V gene: TRBV30; J gene: TRBJ2-7; CDR3 protein: CASGRVLEQYF; CDR3 DNA: TGTGCCTCGGGCAGGGTGCTCGAGCAGTACTTC
D gene: TRBD1; clone size: -; V gene: TRBV5-1; J gene: TRBJ2-1; CDR3 protein: CASSWEGDRGPTNEQFF; CDR3 DNA: TGCGCCAGCAGCTGGGAAGGGGACAGGGGTCCTACGAATGAGCAGTTCTTC
D gene: -; clone size: -; V gene: TRBV29-1; J gene: TRBJ2-1; CDR3 protein: CSVEGPGAPYNEQFF; CDR3 DNA: TGCAGCGTTGAAGGCCCAGGGGCCCCCTACAATGAGCAGTTCTTC
D gene: -; clone size: few; V gene: TRBV6-5; J gene: TRBJ2-2; CDR3 protein: CASSFAVRGTGELFF; CDR3 DNA: TGTGCCAGCAGTTTCGCGGTTCGGGGCACCGGGGAGCTGTTTTTT
D gene: -; clone size: -; V gene: TRBV5-1; J gene: TRBJ2-2; CDR3 protein: CASSDLRGNTGELFF; CDR3 DNA: TGCGCCAGCAGCGACCTTAGGGGTAACACCGGGGAGCTGTTTTTT
D gene: -; clone size: -; V gene: TRBV6-5; J gene: TRBJ1-5; CDR3 protein: CASSYSFRGNQPQHF; CDR3 DNA: TGTGCCAGCAGTTACTCGTTCCGGGGCAATCAGCCCCAGCATTTT
D gene: TRBD2; clone size: few; V gene: TRBV19; J gene: TRBJ2-3; CDR3 protein: CASSMASGGTDTQYF; CDR3 DNA: TGTGCCAGTAGTATGGCGAGCGGGGGTACAGATACGCAGTATTTT
D gene: TRBD2; clone size: -; V gene: TRBV10-1; J gene: TRBJ2-1; CDR3 protein: CASSESAGSKQFF; CDR3 DNA: TGCGCCAGCAGTGAGTCAGCGGGATCTAAGCAGTTCTTC
D gene: -; clone size: -; V gene: TRBV23-1; J gene: TRBJ1-2; CDR3 protein: CARGDGYTF; CDR3 DNA: TGCGCCAGAGGAGATGGCTACACCTTC
D gene: TRBD1; clone size: -; V gene: TRBV5-1; J gene: TRBJ2-4; CDR3 protein: CASSLTGDKNIQYF; CDR3 DNA: TGCGCCAGCAGCTTGACAGGGGACAAAAACATTCAGTACTTC
D gene: -; clone size: few; V gene: TRBV6-2/TRBV6-3; J gene: TRBJ1-5; CDR3 protein: CASSYSGGNQPQHF; CDR3 DNA: TGTGCCAGCAGTTACTCGGGAGGAAATCAGCCCCAGCATTTT
D gene: -; clone size: -; V gene: TRBV4-1; J gene: TRBJ1-2; CDR3 protein: CASSQDGKAGNGYTF; CDR3 DNA: TGCGCCAGCAGCCAAGATGGAAAAGCAGGGAATGGCTACACCTTC
D gene: -; clone size: -; V gene: TRBV4-2; J gene: TRBJ2-1; CDR3 protein: CASSRGHPNEQFF; CDR3 DNA: TGTGCCAGCAGCCGTGGACACCCCAATGAGCAGTTCTTC
D gene: -; clone size: -; V gene: TRBV5-4; J gene: TRBJ1-2; CDR3 protein: CASSLATGRPSGYTF; CDR3 DNA: TGTGCCAGCAGCTTAGCCACAGGGCGTCCGTCTGGCTACACCTTC
D gene: -; clone size: -; V gene: TRBV7-9; J gene: TRBJ2-3; CDR3 protein: CASTPITRGEDTQYF; CDR3 DNA: TGTGCCAGCACCCCAATTACCCGGGGAGAAGATACGCAGTATTTT
D gene: TRBD1; clone size: -; V gene: TRBV2; J gene: TRBJ2-5; CDR3 protein: CASSDPGTGGRETQYF; CDR3 DNA: TGTGCCAGCAGTGATCCCGGGACAGGGGGCCGAGAGACCCAGTACTTC
D gene: TRBD1; clone size: -; V gene: TRBV12-3/TRBV12-4; J gene: TRBJ1-2; CDR3 protein: CASRRGQNYGYTF; CDR3 DNA: TGTGCCAGCAGAAGGGGACAGAACTATGGCTACACCTTC
D gene: TRBD2; clone size: -; V gene: TRBV6-4; J gene: TRBJ2-1; CDR3 protein: CASRITSGGVNEQFF; CDR3 DNA: TGTGCCAGCAGAATTACTAGCGGGGGAGTCAATGAGCAGTTCTTC
D gene: TRBD2; clone size: once; V gene: TRBV5-1; J gene: TRBJ2-2; CDR3 protein: CARSLARGGALLTTGELFF; CDR3 DNA: TGCGCCCGCAGCTTGGCGCGGGGGGGGGCCCTCTTGACCACCGGGGAGCTGTTTTTT
D gene: -; clone size: -; V gene: TRBV3-1/TRBV3-2; J gene: TRBJ2-5; CDR3 protein: CASSQGVSSGGKTQYF; CDR3 DNA: TGTGCCAGCAGCCAAGGGGTATCCTCCGGAGGGAAGACCCAGTACTTC
D gene: -; clone size: -; V gene: TRBV5-4; J gene: TRBJ1-2; CDR3 protein: CASSDYRDGGYTF; CDR3 DNA: TGTGCCAGCAGCGATTACAGGGATGGAGGCTACACCTTC
D gene: -; clone size: -; V gene: TRBV11-1; J gene: TRBJ2-7; CDR3 protein: CASSLQADAYEQYF; CDR3 DNA: TGTGCCAGCAGCTTGCAGGCTGACGCCTACGAGCAGTACTTC
D gene: TRBD2; clone size: -; V gene: TRBV6-1; J gene: TRBJ2-7; CDR3 protein: CASSDDRGKAGVVGEQYF; CDR3 DNA: TGTGCCAGCAGTGATGACCGAGGAAAAGCGGGAGTTGTCGGGGAGCAGTACTTC
D gene: -; clone size: -; V gene: TRBV5-5; J gene: TRBJ1-1; CDR3 protein: CASSFSPMKNTEAFF; CDR3 DNA: TGTGCCAGCAGCTTTAGTCCGATGAAGAACACTGAAGCTTTCTTT
D gene: -; clone size: -; V gene: TRBV30; J gene: TRBJ2-7; CDR3 protein: CAWSVQGHWEQYF; CDR3 DNA: TGTGCCTGGAGTGTGCAGGGGCACTGGGAGCAGTACTTC
D gene: -; clone size: -; V gene: TRBV30; J gene: TRBJ1-6; CDR3 protein: CAWSVWSDSPLHF; CDR3 DNA: TGTGCCTGGAGTGTATGGTCGGATTCACCCCTCCACTTT
D gene: -; clone size: -; V gene: TRBV19; J gene: TRBJ2-5; CDR3 protein: CASSPPGQRKETQYF; CDR3 DNA: TGTGCCAGTAGTCCTCCGGGACAAAGAAAAGAGACCCAGTACTTC
D gene: TRBD1; clone size: -; V gene: TRBV7-2; J gene: TRBJ1-2; CDR3 protein: CASSQSPYRGRPFGYTF; CDR3 DNA: TGTGCCAGCAGCCAATCACCCTACAGGGGCCGCCCTTTCGGCTACACCTTC
D gene: TRBD1; clone size: -; V gene: TRBV11-3; J gene: TRBJ2-6; CDR3 protein: CASSYLTGVSGANVLTF; CDR3 DNA: TGTGCCAGCAGCTACCTAACAGGGGTCTCTGGGGCCAACGTCCTGACTTTC
D gene: -; clone size: -; V gene: TRBV7-2; J gene: TRBJ1-5; CDR3 protein: CASSSFPQDGGSQPQHF; CDR3 DNA: TGTGCCAGCAGCTCCTTCCCTCAGGACGGCGGGAGTCAGCCCCAGCATTTT
D gene: TRBD1; clone size: -; V gene: TRBV2; J gene: TRBJ1-3; CDR3 protein: CASSDTGGQISGNTIYF; CDR3 DNA: TGTGCCAGCAGTGATACAGGGGGGCAAATCTCTGGAAACACCATATATTTT
D gene: TRBD1; clone size: -; V gene: TRBV7-7; J gene: TRBJ2-7; CDR3 protein: CASSMDRGEQYF; CDR3 DNA: TGTGCTAGCAGCATGGACAGGGGCGAGCAGTACTTC
D gene: TRBD1; clone size: -; V gene: TRBV10-3; J gene: TRBJ2-7; CDR3 protein: CAISSSGTGGYEQYF; CDR3 DNA: TGTGCCATCAGCTCGTCCGGGACAGGGGGCTACGAGCAGTACTTC
D gene: -; clone size: -; V gene: TRBV29-1; J gene: TRBJ2-7; CDR3 protein: CSARDPGSGPYF; CDR3 DNA: TGCAGCGCCCGAGATCCAGGGTCTGGGCCGTACTTC
D gene: TRBD2; clone size: once; V gene: TRBV7-2; J gene: TRBJ2-1; CDR3 protein: CASSPRLAGGPRDEQFF; CDR3 DNA: TGTGCCAGCAGCCCCCGACTAGCGGGAGGGCCGAGGGATGAGCAGTTCTTC
D gene: TRBD2; clone size: -; V gene: TRBV5-4; J gene: TRBJ2-5; CDR3 protein: CASSPGLAEETQYF; CDR3 DNA: TGTGCCAGCAGCCCGGGACTAGCGGAAGAGACCCAGTACTTC
D gene: TRBD2; clone size: once; V gene: TRBV7-2; J gene: TRBJ2-3; CDR3 protein: CASSSGLAVSNTQYF; CDR3 DNA: TGTGCCAGCAGCTCAGGACTAGCGGTTTCAAATACGCAGTATTTT
D gene: -; clone size: -; V gene: TRBV12-3/TRBV12-4; J gene: TRBJ2-5; CDR3 protein: CASSFAGETQYF; CDR3 DNA: TGTGCCAGCAGTTTTGCGGGGGAGACCCAGTACTTC
D gene: TRBD2; clone size: once; V gene: TRBV10-3; J gene: TRBJ2-3; CDR3 protein: CAISQTMGLGLLDTQYF; CDR3 DNA: TGTGCCATCAGCCAGACTATGGGACTAGGACTTTTAGATACGCAGTATTTT
D gene: -; clone size: -; V gene: TRBV10-1; J gene: TRBJ2-1; CDR3 protein: CASSLSSYNEQFF; CDR3 DNA: TGCGCCAGCTCTTTGAGCTCCTACAATGAGCAGTTCTTC
D gene: -; clone size: -; V gene: TRBV15; J gene: TRBJ1-2; CDR3 protein: CATSRRGGNYGYTF; CDR3 DNA: TGTGCCACCAGCAGAAGAGGAGGGAACTATGGCTACACCTTC
D gene: TRBD1; clone size: -; V gene: TRBV10-3; J gene: TRBJ2-7; CDR3 protein: CAISSGQEGYEQYF; CDR3 DNA: TGTGCCATCAGTTCGGGACAGGAGGGCTACGAGCAGTACTTC
D gene: TRBD2; clone size: once; V gene: TRBV13; J gene: TRBJ2-7; CDR3 protein: CASSLASSGPYEQYF; CDR3 DNA: TGTGCCAGCAGCTTAGCCTCTAGCGGACCCTACGAGCAGTACTTC